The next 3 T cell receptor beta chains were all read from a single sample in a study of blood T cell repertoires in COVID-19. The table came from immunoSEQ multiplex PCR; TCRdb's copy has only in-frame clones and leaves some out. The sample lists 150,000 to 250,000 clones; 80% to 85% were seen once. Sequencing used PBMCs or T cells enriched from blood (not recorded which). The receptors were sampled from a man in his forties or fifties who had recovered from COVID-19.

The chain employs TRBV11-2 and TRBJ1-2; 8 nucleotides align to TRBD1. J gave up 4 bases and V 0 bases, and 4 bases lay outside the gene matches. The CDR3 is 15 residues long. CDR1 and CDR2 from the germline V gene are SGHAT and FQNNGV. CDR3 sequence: CASSLDGQGGYGYTF. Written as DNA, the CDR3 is TGTGCCAGCAGCTTAGACGGACAGGGTGGCTATGGCTACACCTTC.

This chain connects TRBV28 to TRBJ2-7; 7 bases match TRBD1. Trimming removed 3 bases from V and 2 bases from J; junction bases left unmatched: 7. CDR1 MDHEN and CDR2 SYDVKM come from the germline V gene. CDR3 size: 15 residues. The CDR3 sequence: CASSLVQGLAYEQYF. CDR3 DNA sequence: TGTGCCAGCAGTTTGGTACAGGGGTTAGCCTACGAGCAGTACTTC.

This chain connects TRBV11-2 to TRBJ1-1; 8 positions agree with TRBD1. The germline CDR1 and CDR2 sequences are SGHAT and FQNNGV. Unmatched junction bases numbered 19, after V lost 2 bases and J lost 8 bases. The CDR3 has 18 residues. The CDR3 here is CASSLPRGQDELWGEAFF. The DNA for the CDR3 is TGTGCCAGCAGCTTACCTAGGGGACAGGACGAACTATGGGGGGAAGCTTTCTTT.